The source of this TCR beta chain is a study of blood T cell repertoires in COVID-19. In the original analysis: Estimation of nucleated cell counts was performed using reference gene primer amplification. Measured with immunoSEQ multiplex PCR; TCRdb has only the in-frame clones, and not every one. The V and J calls and the clone size are those of that table, but D and trimming were determined from the DNA. There are about 170,000 clones in the sample; approximately 91% occur only once, and roughly 5% lies in the top ten. Germline V gives CDR1 LNHDA, CDR2 SQIVND (reference sequence). This CDR3 has 15 residues. V lost 4 bases and J lost 0, with 9 bases in between. Patients from Seattle were sampled longitudinally, starting during active infection.

J is TRBJ2-2 and V is TRBV19, with a possible D match to TRBD1 (5 bases). Sequenced: peripheral blood. The receptor was isolated from a man aged 18 to 35 with COVID-19, enrolled during active disease. As DNA, the CDR3 is TGTGCCAGTAGTAGACGACAGCCGAACACCGGGGAGCTGTTTTTT. This encodes CASSRRQPNTGELFF.